This T cell receptor beta chain emerged from a study of CD8+CD57+ T cells in acquired aplastic anemia. General study results and limits: Relative to total CD4+ and CD8+ pools, CD8+CD57+ cells had lower diversity in patients. Patients had roughly 30 CD8+ CDR3 sequences in common with controls (the shared set).

At least ten counts were recorded for this clonotype. Antigen specificity is unknown. An end of the junction differs from the germline gene, which may be a read error. Germline V gene data show CDR1 as SSHAT and CDR2 as FNYEAQ (reference sequence). The CDR3 has 14 amino acids. By flow cytometry, patients selected for sequencing had shown an expansion of CD8+CD57+ cells. The template for TCR beta VDJ and CDR3 sequence profiling was genomic DNA. TCRdb independently ran MiXCR on the reads; one entry per CDR3 protein. The table records 17,000 or so distinct CDR3 sequences, 30% to 45% of them present only once.

The genes are TRBV7-7 and TRBJ2-7; possibly TRBD1 or TRBD2 for D (5 bases each). The sequence was obtained from a human donor with aplastic anemia. The sequenced material came from CD8+CD57+ T cells sorted from PBMCs. The subset: bead-enriched CD8+CD57+ effector memory T cells from SAA patients. Written as DNA, the CDR3 is TGTGCTAGCAGCTCCCGGGACCTCCGGGACGAGCAGTACTTC. Protein: CASSSRDLRDEQYF. Complete variable domain (other parts from reference TRBV7-7 and TRBJ2-7): GAGVSQSPRYKVTKRGQDVTLRCDPISSHATLYWYQQALGQGPEFLTYFNYEAQPDKSGLPSDRFSAERPEGSISTLTIQRTEQRDSAMYRCASSSRDLRDEQYFGPGTRLTVT.